The clone carrying this T cell receptor (beta chain) was detected many times. TCRdb used MiXCR to reprocess the RT-PCR reads, holding one entry per CDR3 protein. The sample lists about 960,000 distinct CDR3 sequences, roughly 18% seen once, with around 6% in the top ten. The sample originates from a study of patients and donors after allogeneic stem cell transplantation. Trimming removed 6 bases from V and 5 bases from J; junction bases left unmatched: 2. Germline V gives CDR1 ENHRY, CDR2 SYGVKD. This CDR3 comprises 13 residues. Sequencing was performed on blood, either unsorted or a sorted T cell fraction (not recorded which). The chain recombines TRBV10-3 with TRBJ2-7; 12 nucleotides align to TRBD1. This clonotype was sampled from a human donor who was either an allogeneic HSCT recipient or a stem cell or donor lymphocyte infusion donor (not recorded which). It is not recorded whose cells these are; they may come from a transplant donor. The CDR3 here is CAIRGTGGHEQYF. The CDR3 DNA sequence: TGTGCCATCAGGGGGACAGGGGGCCACGAGCAGTACTTC.